This record looks at one T cell receptor beta chain sequence and its context. Its antigen remains unknown. Clones were sequenced by immunoSEQ multiplex PCR, and TCRdb holds only the in-frame ones, with some missing. The sample has around 140,000 clones, about nine tenths seen once. CDR1 is MDHEN, CDR2 SYDVKM, per germline. The germline V and J ends were trimmed by 5 bases and 1 base, with 13 bases remaining between them. The CDR3 has 15 residues. The data were taken from a study of T cell responses to AZD1222 COVID-19 vaccine. Notes on the study in general: There were mostly white British donors and more females than males, and clonal diversity was possibly underestimated. Only six individuals given AZD1222 were seropositive at baseline. No repertoire was sampled before or during the peak T cell response, only after it.

Here the sequenced sample was peripheral blood, taken on day 0 of AZD1222 vaccination. The rearrangement uses TRBV28 and TRBJ2-3; unclear D gene. The source of this sequence is an adult in good health. The chain's CDR3 is CASSPTALGTDTQYF. The CDR3 DNA reads TGTGCCAGCAGTCCGACTGCTCTCGGCACAGATACGCAGTATTTT.